This T cell receptor beta chain was obtained from a study of cytomegalovirus exposure and HLA in healthy donors. Regarding the study as a whole: According to the study, 160 or so TCR beta chains were cytomegalovirus-associated. A later analysis found first-cohort TCR clusters tended to co-occur in the 120 or so validation repertoires. Whilst most TCR sequences proved rare, a subset of public TCRs occurred across many donors.

About this clone itself: Its target is unknown.

Assay used: immunoSEQ multiplex PCR; TCRdb lists only in-frame clones, some missing. The sample contains 100,000 to 150,000 clones, approximately 90% of which appear only once. Trimming pared 5 bases from V and 0 bases from J, leaving 11 bases between. This CDR3 is 15 amino acids long. CDR1 and CDR2 from the germline V gene are MNHEY and SMNVEV (reference sequence). This clonotype originated in a woman between 18 and 29 years old in good health and CMV-seronegative. Sequenced input: PBMCs. The rearrangement joins TRBV27 to TRBJ2-1, with D hard to call. In DNA form, the CDR3 reads TGTGCCAGCAGTGTGACAAGTAGCTCCTACAATGAGCAGTTCTTC. It encodes CASSVTSSSYNEQFF.